These T cell receptor beta chains were read from a single sample in a study of cytomegalovirus exposure and HLA in healthy donors. Produced via immunoSEQ multiplex PCR; TCRdb's table is partial and in-frame only. The data hold 150,000 to 200,000 clones, with about 85% observed a single time. Sample: PBMCs. The source is a man aged 18 to 29 in good health and CMV-seropositive. Each CDR3 is given with its conserved first and last residue. D genes are given only for firm matches. Clone size is given for some rows only: seen once, a few or many times, or a class if the clone is expanded.

NA	TRBV7-6	TRBJ2-5	NA	CASSLQETQYF	TGTGCCAGCAGCCTACAAGAGACCCAGTACTTC
NA	TRBV18	TRBJ1-3	NA	CASSPPGRVNTIYF	TGTGCCAGCTCACCACCGGGCAGGGTAAACACCATATATTTT
once	TRBV27	TRBJ2-1	TRBD2	CASHGGDEQFF	TGTGCCAGCCATGGGGGGGATGAGCAGTTCTTC
NA	TRBV11-3	TRBJ2-7	TRBD1	CASSYRGAYEQYF	TGTGCCAGCAGTTACAGGGGGGCCTACGAGCAGTACTTC
NA	TRBV7-2	TRBJ1-2	TRBD1	CASSAGQGGGYGYTF	TGTGCCAGCAGCGCTGGACAGGGGGGCGGCTATGGCTACACCTTC
NA	TRBV25-1	TRBJ1-1	TRBD1	CASSAGQGSTEAFF	TGTGCCAGCAGTGCGGGACAGGGAAGCACTGAAGCTTTCTTT
NA	TRBV6-5	TRBJ1-1	NA	CASSYSAFVRTEAFF	TGTGCCAGCAGTTACAGCGCTTTCGTCCGGACTGAAGCTTTCTTT
NA	TRBV9	TRBJ1-2	TRBD1	CASSPFQGAENYGYTF	TGTGCCAGCAGCCCTTTTCAGGGGGCTGAAAACTATGGCTACACCTTC
NA	TRBV5-1	TRBJ2-5	TRBD1	CASSDRDRGDAQETQYF	TGCGCCAGCAGCGACCGGGACAGGGGTGACGCGCAAGAGACCCAGTACTTC
NA	TRBV4-3	TRBJ2-1	TRBD2	CASSPGRGAYNEQFF	TGCGCCAGCAGCCCCGGGCGGGGGGCCTACAATGAGCAGTTCTTC
once	TRBV4-3	TRBJ2-5	NA	CASSQGPGDGGETQYF	TGCGCCAGCAGCCAAGGCCCGGGGGATGGAGGAGAGACCCAGTACTTC
once	TRBV4-3	TRBJ2-7	TRBD2	CASSLALAGPYEQYF	TGCGCCAGCAGCCTAGCGCTAGCGGGCCCCTACGAGCAGTACTTC
NA	TRBV12-5	TRBJ1-6	NA	CASGRQGNSPLHF	TGTGCTAGTGGCCGCCAGGGGAATTCACCCCTCCACTTT
NA	TRBV19	TRBJ1-2	NA	CASSIAPRQTNYGYTF	TGTGCCAGTAGTATAGCCCCAAGACAGACAAACTATGGCTACACCTTC
NA	TRBV19	TRBJ2-2	NA	CASSIGGLAGELFF	TGTGCCAGTAGTATTGGGGGGTTGGCCGGGGAGCTGTTTTTT
NA	TRBV5-1	TRBJ1-2	TRBD1	CASSPDRAGYTF	TGCGCCAGCAGCCCGGACAGGGCTGGCTACACCTTC
NA	TRBV9	TRBJ2-5	NA	CASNTKGGAQETQYF	TGTGCCAGCAACACCAAGGGGGGGGCCCAAGAGACCCAGTACTTC
NA	TRBV5-6	TRBJ2-3	TRBD2	CASSLRGGDRATDTQYF	TGTGCCAGCAGCTTGCGTGGGGGGGACCGGGCGACAGATACGCAGTATTTT
NA	TRBV6-5	TRBJ2-7	TRBD2	CAAGTSGTHEQYF	TGTGCCGCTGGGACTAGCGGGACCCACGAGCAGTACTTC
NA	TRBV7-2	TRBJ1-4	NA	CASSFGLF	TGTGCCAGCAGCTTCGGTCTTTTT
NA	TRBV19	TRBJ1-6	NA	CASSIGSRRSLDNSPLHF	TGTGCCAGTAGTATAGGATCTAGGCGAAGCCTAGATAATTCACCCCTCCACTTT
NA	TRBV4-1	TRBJ1-2	NA	CASSQALQVGGHGYTF	TGCGCCAGCAGCCAAGCGCTACAGGTTGGAGGGCATGGCTACACCTTC
NA	TRBV9	TRBJ1-2	TRBD1	CASSRWDSTANYGYTF	TGTGCCAGCAGCCGATGGGACAGCACAGCTAACTATGGCTACACCTTC
few	TRBV2	TRBJ2-6	TRBD2	CAGGVEGANGLTF	TGTGCCGGGGGGGTGGAAGGGGCCAACGGCCTGACTTTC
NA	TRBV7-2	TRBJ2-3	NA	CASSLYRRIGSGADTQYF	TGTGCCAGCAGCTTATACAGAAGGATTGGATCCGGCGCAGATACGCAGTATTTT
NA	TRBV11-3	TRBJ2-5	NA	CASSLVHGEEQYF	TGTGCCAGCAGCTTGGTGCATGGAGAAGAGCAGTACTTC
NA	TRBV7-2	TRBJ2-3	NA	CASSLVGAPDTQYF	TGTGCCAGCAGCTTAGTTGGGGCCCCAGATACGCAGTATTTT
few	TRBV5-1	TRBJ1-1	TRBD1	CASRGGQSYTEAFF	TGCGCCAGCAGGGGGGGACAGAGTTACACTGAAGCTTTCTTT
NA	TRBV4-1	TRBJ2-2	TRBD2	CASSQAELAGVGGELFF	TGCGCCAGCAGCCAAGCGGAACTAGCGGGGGTAGGCGGGGAGCTGTTTTTT
NA	TRBV14	TRBJ2-3	TRBD1	CASSPGQGGGTDTQYF	TGTGCCAGCAGCCCGGGACAGGGAGGGGGCACAGATACGCAGTATTTT
NA	TRBV18	TRBJ1-1	TRBD1	CASSPLAGQGAVNTEAFF	TGTGCCAGCTCACCCCTAGCGGGACAGGGGGCTGTGAACACTGAAGCTTTCTTT
NA	TRBV9	TRBJ2-3	TRBD1	CASSDGTGGTQYF	TGTGCCAGCAGCGACGGGACAGGTGGTACGCAGTATTTT
NA	TRBV7-2	TRBJ2-2	NA	CASSAGAPNTGELFF	TGTGCCAGCAGCGCGGGGGCCCCGAACACCGGGGAGCTGTTTTTT
NA	TRBV7-2	TRBJ2-7	NA	CASSFTPGVSYEQYF	TGTGCCAGCAGTTTCACCCCGGGGGTCTCCTACGAGCAGTACTTC
NA	TRBV5-5	TRBJ2-2	NA	CASSPSLGGGPGTGELFF	TGTGCCAGCAGCCCGTCATTAGGGGGGGGGCCGGGCACCGGGGAGCTGTTTTTT
NA	TRBV6-6	TRBJ2-7	TRBD1	CASSYWAGGDYEQYF	TGTGCCAGCAGTTACTGGGCAGGGGGCGACTACGAGCAGTACTTC
NA	TRBV27	TRBJ2-7	NA	CASSTGGPVQYF	TGTGCCAGCAGCACAGGTGGGCCCGTGCAGTACTTC
few	TRBV30	TRBJ1-3	TRBD1	CAWSTGGGNTIYF	TGTGCCTGGAGTACAGGGGGCGGAAACACCATATATTTT
NA	TRBV7-9	TRBJ2-1	NA	CASSLPGSTYNEQFF	TGTGCCAGCAGTTTACCGGGATCTACCTACAATGAGCAGTTCTTC
NA	TRBV5-5	TRBJ2-7	NA	CASSFPQRAEQYF	TGTGCCAGCAGCTTTCCTCAGAGGGCCGAGCAGTACTTC